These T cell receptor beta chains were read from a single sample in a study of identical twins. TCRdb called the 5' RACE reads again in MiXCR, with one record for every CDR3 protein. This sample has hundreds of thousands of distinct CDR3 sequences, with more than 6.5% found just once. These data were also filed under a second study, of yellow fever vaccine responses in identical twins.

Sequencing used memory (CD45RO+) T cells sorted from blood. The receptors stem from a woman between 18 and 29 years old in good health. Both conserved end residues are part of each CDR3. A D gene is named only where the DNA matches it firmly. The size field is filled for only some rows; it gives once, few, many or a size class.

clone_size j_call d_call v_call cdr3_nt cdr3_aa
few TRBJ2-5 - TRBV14 TGTGCCAGCAGCGAACGACAGTTTACCCAGTACTTC CASSERQFTQYF
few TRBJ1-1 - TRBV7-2 TGTGCCAGCAGCTTAGGGGGTACCACTGAAGCTTTCTTT CASSLGGTTEAFF
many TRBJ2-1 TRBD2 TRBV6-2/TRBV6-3 TGTGCCAGCAGCCAGACTAGCGGGAGTGTTGATGAGCAGTTCTTC CASSQTSGSVDEQFF
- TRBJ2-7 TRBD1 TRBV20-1 TGCAGTGCGCCGACAGGGCCCTCCTACGAGCAGTACTTC CSAPTGPSYEQYF
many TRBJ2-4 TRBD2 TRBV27 TGTGCCAGCAACTCATATCTTGGGCGGGGGGCCAAAAACATTCAGTACTTC CASNSYLGRGAKNIQYF
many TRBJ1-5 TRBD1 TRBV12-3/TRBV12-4 TGTGCCAGCAGTTTTGCGGACAGGACCTATCAGCCCCAGCATTTT CASSFADRTYQPQHF
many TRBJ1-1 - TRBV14 TGTGCCAGCAACTCAGGGCTCTCGCGTGAAGCTTTCTTT CASNSGLSREAFF
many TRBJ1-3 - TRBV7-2 TGTGCCAGCAGCTTAGCCTTTGGAGACACCATATATTTT CASSLAFGDTIYF
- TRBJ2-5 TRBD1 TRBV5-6 TGTGCCAGCAGCTGGGACAGGGGGCGCTTAGAGACCCAGTACTTC CASSWDRGRLETQYF
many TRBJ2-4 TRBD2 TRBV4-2 TGTGCCAGCAGCCCAACTAGCGGGGGGGTGGACATTCAGTACTTC CASSPTSGGVDIQYF
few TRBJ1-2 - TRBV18 TGTGCCAGCTCACCCTCCGAACAGGGCAGCGGCTACACCTTC CASSPSEQGSGYTF
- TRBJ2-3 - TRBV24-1 TGTGCCACCAGGAGAAGCGCTAGCACAGATACGCAGTATTTT CATRRSASTDTQYF
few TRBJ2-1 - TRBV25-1 TGTGCCAGCAGTGGGACAGTTCAGTTCTTC CASSGTVQFF
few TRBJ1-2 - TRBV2 TGTGCCAGCAGTGAACAGGTCCAGGGAAGAGGCTACACCTTC CASSEQVQGRGYTF
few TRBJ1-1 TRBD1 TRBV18 TGTGCCAGCTCACCACTTCAGGGGGCAAACACTGAAGCTTTCTTT CASSPLQGANTEAFF
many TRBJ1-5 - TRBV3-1 TGTGCCAGCAGCCATAGTCACGGCAATCAGCCCCAGCATTTT CASSHSHGNQPQHF
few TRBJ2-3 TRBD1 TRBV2 TGTGCCAGCCAGGGACAGGGCACAGATACGCAGTATTTT CASQGQGTDTQYF
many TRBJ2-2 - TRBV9 TGTGCCAGCAGCCCTAGATCTAGCGCCGGGGAGCTGTTTTTT CASSPRSSAGELFF
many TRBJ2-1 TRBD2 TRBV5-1 TGCGCCAGCAGCTTAGAGGCGGGAGCAGGGAACAATGAGCAGTTCTTC CASSLEAGAGNNEQFF
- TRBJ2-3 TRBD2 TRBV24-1 TGTGCCACCAGTGATTTGCGAACTAGCGGCGACACAGATACGCAGTATTTT CATSDLRTSGDTDTQYF
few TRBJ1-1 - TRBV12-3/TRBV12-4 TGTGCCAGCAGTTTCGGTCAGGGCTGGGGGACTGAAGCTTTCTTT CASSFGQGWGTEAFF
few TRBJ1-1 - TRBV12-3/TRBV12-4 TGTGCCAGCAGTTTAGCAGCCCTGAACACTGAAGCTTTCTTT CASSLAALNTEAFF
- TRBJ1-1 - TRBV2 TGTGCCAGCAGAGACGAAGGGATCGCTTTCTTT CASRDEGIAFF
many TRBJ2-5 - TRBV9 TGTGCCAGCAGCGTAGGGTCGCAGTCTGGGTCGGAGACCCAGTACTTC CASSVGSQSGSETQYF
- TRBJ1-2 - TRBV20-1 TGCAGTGCTAGAGATCACGTGGGGGACACCTTC CSARDHVGDTF
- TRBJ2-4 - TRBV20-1 TGCAGTGCTAGAGATCTCGGCACCGGGAAAAACATTCAGTACTTC CSARDLGTGKNIQYF
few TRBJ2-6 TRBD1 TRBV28 TGTGCCAGCAGGTTCGACAGGGGGCGTTCCTCTGGGGCCAACGTCCTGACTTTC CASRFDRGRSSGANVLTF
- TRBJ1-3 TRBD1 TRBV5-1 TGCGCCAGCAGCTCCGGGACAGGTCCATGGGACGGAAACACCACATATTTT CASSSGTGPWDGNTTYF
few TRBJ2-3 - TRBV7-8 TGTGCCAGCAGGAACCGAGCGGGACAAGCTGCAGATACGCAGTATTTT CASRNRAGQAADTQYF
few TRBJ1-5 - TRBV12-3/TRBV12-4 TGTGCCAGCGGGGCAGGCGGCAACCAGCCCCAGCATTTT CASGAGGNQPQHF
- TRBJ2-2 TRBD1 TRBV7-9 TGTGCCAGCAGCTCGACAGGGGGCACCGGGGAGCTGTTTTTT CASSSTGGTGELFF
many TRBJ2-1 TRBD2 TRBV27 TGTGCCAGCAGTTTATCCTGGGCTAGCGGGGGGGTTTTCAATGAGCAGTTCTTC CASSLSWASGGVFNEQFF
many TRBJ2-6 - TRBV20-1 TGCAGTGCTAGAGCTGATAAGATCTCTGGGGCCAACGTCCTGACTTTC CSARADKISGANVLTF
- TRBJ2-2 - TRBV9 TGTGCCAGCGAAGGGGTGGGGACCGGGGAGCTGTTTTTT CASEGVGTGELFF
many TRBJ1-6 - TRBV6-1 TGTGCCAGTACCCGACGGGAGGGGGTTAATTCACCCCTCCACTTT CASTRREGVNSPLHF
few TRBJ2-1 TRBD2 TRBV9 TGTGCCAGCAGCGTAGGAGATAGCGGGGGGCTGAACAATGAGCAGTTCTTC CASSVGDSGGLNNEQFF
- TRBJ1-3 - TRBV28 TGTGCCAGCAGATCAGGGAGTTTGGGGCCAAACACCATATATTTT CASRSGSLGPNTIYF
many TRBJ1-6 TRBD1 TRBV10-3 TGTGCCATCAGCCAGGGGGCCTATAATTCACCCCTCCACTTT CAISQGAYNSPLHF
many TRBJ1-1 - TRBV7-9 TGTGCCAGCAGCCGGCAGGCGGACACTGAAGCTTTCTTT CASSRQADTEAFF
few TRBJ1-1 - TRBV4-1 TGCGCCAGCAGCCAGCGCTATAACCGGGGGGCGGGTGCCGAAGCTTTCTTT CASSQRYNRGAGAEAFF
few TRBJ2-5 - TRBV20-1 TGCAGTGCTTGGGACCCCAACGCCGAGACCCAGTACTTC CSAWDPNAETQYF
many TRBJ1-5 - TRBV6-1 TGTGCCAGCAAGCCATCGGGTTATAGCAATCAGCCCCAGCATTTT CASKPSGYSNQPQHF
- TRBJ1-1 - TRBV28 TGTGCCAGCAGCCACCTAGGGAGCACTGAAGCTTTCTTT CASSHLGSTEAFF
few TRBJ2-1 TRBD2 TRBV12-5 TGTGCTAGTGGTTGGGTAGCGGGAGACAATGAGCAGTTCTTC CASGWVAGDNEQFF
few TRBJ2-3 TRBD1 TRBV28 TGTGCCAGCAGTCTACTTTGGACAGGGTCAAGCACAGATACGCAGTATTTT CASSLLWTGSSTDTQYF
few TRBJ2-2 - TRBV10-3 TGTGCCATCAGTGAGAGGGGACAAGTTTTTCCCGGGGAGCTGTTTTTT CAISERGQVFPGELFF
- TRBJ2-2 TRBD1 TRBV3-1 TGTGCCAGCAGTCGACAGGGGTCCTACACCGGGGAGCTGTTTTTT CASSRQGSYTGELFF
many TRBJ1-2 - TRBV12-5 TGTGCTAGTGGTTTACAACAGTATGGCTACACCTTC CASGLQQYGYTF
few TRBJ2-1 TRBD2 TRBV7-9 TGTGCCAGCAGCCCACGGGGGACTACAATTAACAATGAGCAGTTCTTC CASSPRGTTINNEQFF
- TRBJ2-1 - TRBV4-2 TGTGCCAGCAGCCAAGATGGCCAGGCATCCGATGAGCAGTTCTTC CASSQDGQASDEQFF